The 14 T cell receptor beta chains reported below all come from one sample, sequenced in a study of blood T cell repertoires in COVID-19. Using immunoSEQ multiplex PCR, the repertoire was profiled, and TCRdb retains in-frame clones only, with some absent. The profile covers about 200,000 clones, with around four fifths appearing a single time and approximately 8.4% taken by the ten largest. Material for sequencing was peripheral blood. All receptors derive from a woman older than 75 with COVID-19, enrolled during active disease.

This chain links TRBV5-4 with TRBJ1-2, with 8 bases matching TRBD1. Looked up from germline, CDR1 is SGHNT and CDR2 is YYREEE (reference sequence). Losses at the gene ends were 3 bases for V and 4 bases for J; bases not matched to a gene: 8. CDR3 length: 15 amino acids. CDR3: CASSSTWTGSYGYTF. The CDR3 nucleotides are TGTGCCAGCAGCTCCACCTGGACAGGGTCCTATGGCTACACCTTC.

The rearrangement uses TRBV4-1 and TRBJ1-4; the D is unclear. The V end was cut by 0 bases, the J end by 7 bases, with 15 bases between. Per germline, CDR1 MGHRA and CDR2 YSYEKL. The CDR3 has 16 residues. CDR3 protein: CASSQEGDGRGEKLFF. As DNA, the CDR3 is TGCGCCAGCAGCCAAGAGGGAGACGGACGGGGTGAAAAACTGTTTTTT.

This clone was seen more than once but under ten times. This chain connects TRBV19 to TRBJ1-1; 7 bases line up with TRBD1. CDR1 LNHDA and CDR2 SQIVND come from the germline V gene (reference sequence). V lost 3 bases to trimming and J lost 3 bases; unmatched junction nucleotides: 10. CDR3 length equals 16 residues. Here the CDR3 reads CASSIGSGRGDTEAFF. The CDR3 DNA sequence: TGTGCCAGTAGTATCGGGAGCGGCAGGGGGGACACTGAAGCTTTCTTT.

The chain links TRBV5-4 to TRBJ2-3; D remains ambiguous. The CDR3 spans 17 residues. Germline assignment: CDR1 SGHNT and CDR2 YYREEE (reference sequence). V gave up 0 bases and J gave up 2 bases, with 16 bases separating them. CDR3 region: CASSLAAPTAVTDTQYF. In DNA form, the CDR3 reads TGTGCCAGCAGCTTGGCCGCCCCCACGGCGGTCACAGATACGCAGTATTTT.

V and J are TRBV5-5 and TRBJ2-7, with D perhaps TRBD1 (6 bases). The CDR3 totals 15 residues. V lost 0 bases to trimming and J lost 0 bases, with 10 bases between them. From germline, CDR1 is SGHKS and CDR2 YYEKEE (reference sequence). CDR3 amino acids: CASSLEQGSSYEQYF. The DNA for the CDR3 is TGTGCCAGCAGCTTGGAACAGGGAAGCTCCTACGAGCAGTACTTC.

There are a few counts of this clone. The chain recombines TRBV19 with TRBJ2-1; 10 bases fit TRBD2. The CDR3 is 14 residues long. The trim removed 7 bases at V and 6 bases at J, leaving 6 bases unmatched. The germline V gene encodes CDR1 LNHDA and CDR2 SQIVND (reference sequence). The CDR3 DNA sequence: TGTGCCAGTAAGCCTAGCGGGAGTTTCAATGAGCAGTTCTTC. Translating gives CASKPSGSFNEQFF.

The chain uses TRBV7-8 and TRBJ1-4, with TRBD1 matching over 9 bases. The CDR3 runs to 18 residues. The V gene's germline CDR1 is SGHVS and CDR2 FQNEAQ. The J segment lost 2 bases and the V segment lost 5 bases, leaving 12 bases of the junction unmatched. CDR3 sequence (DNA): TGTGCCAGCAGCCTAGGGTACAGGGGGCGCGGGACTAATGAAAAACTGTTTTTT. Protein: CASSLGYRGRGTNEKLFF. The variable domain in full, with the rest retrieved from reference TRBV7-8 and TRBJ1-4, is GAGVSQSPRYKVAKRGQDVALRCDPISGHVSLFWYQQALGQGPEFLTYFQNEAQLDKSGLPSDRFFAERPEGSVSTLKIQRTQQEDSAVYLCASSLGYRGRGTNEKLFFGSGTQLSVL.

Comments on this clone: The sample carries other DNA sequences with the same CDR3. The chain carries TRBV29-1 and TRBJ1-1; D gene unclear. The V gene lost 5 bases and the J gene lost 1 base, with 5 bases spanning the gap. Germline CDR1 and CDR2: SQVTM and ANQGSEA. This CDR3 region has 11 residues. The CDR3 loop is CSVRGNTEAFF. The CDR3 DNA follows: TGCAGCGTTCGGGGGAACACTGAAGCTTTCTTT. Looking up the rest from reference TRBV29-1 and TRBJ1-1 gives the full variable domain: SAVISQKPSRDICQRGTSLTIQCQVDSQVTMMFWYRQQPGQSLTLIATANQGSEATYESGFVIDKFPISRPNLTFSTLTVSNMSPEDSSIYLCSVRGNTEAFFGQGTRLTVV.

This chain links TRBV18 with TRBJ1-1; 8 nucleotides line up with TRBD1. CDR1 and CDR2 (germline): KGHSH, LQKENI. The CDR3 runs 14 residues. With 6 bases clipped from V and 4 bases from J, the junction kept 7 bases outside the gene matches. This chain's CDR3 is CASSPRTGFTEAFF. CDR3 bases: TGTGCCAGCTCCCCCAGGACAGGGTTCACTGAAGCTTTCTTT.

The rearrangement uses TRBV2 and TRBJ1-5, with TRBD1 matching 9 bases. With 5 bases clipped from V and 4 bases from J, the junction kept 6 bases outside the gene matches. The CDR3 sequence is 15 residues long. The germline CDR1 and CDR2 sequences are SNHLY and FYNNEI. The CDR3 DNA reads TGTGCCAGCAGTAGGGGACAGGGTAAGAATCAGCCCCAGCATTTT. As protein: CASSRGQGKNQPQHF.

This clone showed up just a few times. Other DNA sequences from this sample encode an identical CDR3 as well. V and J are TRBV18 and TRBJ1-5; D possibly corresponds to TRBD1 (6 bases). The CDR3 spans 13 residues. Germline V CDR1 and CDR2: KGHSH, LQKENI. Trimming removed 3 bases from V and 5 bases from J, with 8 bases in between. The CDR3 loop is CASSPDRDQPQHF. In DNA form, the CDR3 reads TGTGCCAGCTCACCGGACAGAGATCAGCCCCAGCATTTT. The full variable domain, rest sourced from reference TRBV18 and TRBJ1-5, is NAGVMQNPRHLVRRRGQEARLRCSPMKGHSHVYWYRQLPEEGLKFMVYLQKENIIDESGMPKERFSAEFPKEGPSILRIQQVVRGDSAAYFCASSPDRDQPQHFGDGTRLSIL.

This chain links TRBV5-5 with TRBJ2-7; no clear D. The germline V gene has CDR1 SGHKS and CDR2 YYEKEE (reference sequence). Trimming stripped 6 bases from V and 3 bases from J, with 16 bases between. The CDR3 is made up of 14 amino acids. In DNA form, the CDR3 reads TGTGCCAGCACCCAATCACCGGTACGCTACGAGCAGTACTTC. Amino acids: CASTQSPVRYEQYF.

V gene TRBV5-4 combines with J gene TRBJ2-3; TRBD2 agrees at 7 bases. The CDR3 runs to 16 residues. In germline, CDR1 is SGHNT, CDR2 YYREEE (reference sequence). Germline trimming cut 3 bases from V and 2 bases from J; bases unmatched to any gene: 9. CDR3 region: CASSSLAEGSTDTQYF. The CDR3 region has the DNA TGTGCCAGCAGCTCCCTAGCGGAGGGCTCCACAGATACGCAGTATTTT. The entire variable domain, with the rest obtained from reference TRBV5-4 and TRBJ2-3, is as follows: ETGVTQSPTHLIKTRGQQVTLRCSSQSGHNTVSWYQQALGQGPQFIFQYYREEENGRGNFPPRFSGLQFPNYSSELNVNALELDDSALYLCASSSLAEGSTDTQYFGPGTRLTVL.

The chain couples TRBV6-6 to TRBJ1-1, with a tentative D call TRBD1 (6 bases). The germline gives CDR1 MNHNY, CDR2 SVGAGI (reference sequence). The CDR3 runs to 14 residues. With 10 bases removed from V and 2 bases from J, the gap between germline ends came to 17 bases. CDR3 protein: CATRLGHLNTEAFF. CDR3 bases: TGTGCCACCAGGCTGGGACACCTAAACACTGAAGCTTTCTTT.